The source of this TCR beta chain is a study of human CD4 T cells and Enterobacteriaceae. All CD4+ cells other than CD45RA+CCR7+CD95- naive cells were sorted as memory, over 95% pure. Trimming pared 0 bases from V and 5 bases from J, leaving 15 bases between. The CDR3 runs to 15 residues. Germline V gene sequence: CDR1 GTSNPN, CDR2 SVGIG (reference sequence). Ex vivo total memory CD4+ cells were sequenced at deep level. Libraries were prepared by immunoSEQ multiplex PCR; TCRdb keeps only in-frame clonotypes and omits some of them. The sample records under 35,000 clones, almost 85% being singletons. Sequencing was done on a sample of memory CD4+ T cells from blood. This receptor was taken from a human donor in good health. The chain recombines TRBV30 with TRBJ2-3; either TRBD1 or TRBD2 may fit D (5 bases each). The chain's CDR3 is CAWSVDKAGGDTQYF. The CDR3 DNA reads as TGTGCCTGGAGTGTGGACAAGGCCGGAGGAGATACGCAGTATTTT. Full variable domain (remainder filled in from reference TRBV30 and TRBJ2-3): SQTIHQWPATLVQPVGSPLSLECTVEGTSNPNLYWYRQAAGRGLQLLFYSVGIGQISSEVPQNLSASRPQDRQFILSSKKLLLSDSGFYLCAWSVDKAGGDTQYFGPGTRLTVL.